The 29 T cell receptor beta chains reported below all come from one sample, sequenced in a study of OX40 agonist ivuxolimab in advanced cancers. Generated by immunoSEQ multiplex PCR, the TCRdb table keeps only in-frame clones and is missing some. The table lists approximately 130,000 clones, over 75% of them singletons. This material consisted of CD4+ or CD8+ T cells sorted from blood, taken in a trial of the OX40 agonist ivuxolimab. All receptors come from an adult with an advanced solid tumor such as melanoma, head and neck, liver or kidney cancer.

The rearrangement links TRBV28 to TRBJ2-2; D is possibly TRBD1 (6 bases). With 5 bases removed from V and 4 bases from J, the gap between germline ends came to 17 bases. CDR1 and CDR2 (germline): MDHEN, SYDVKM. This CDR3 has 16 amino acids. CDR3 coding DNA: TGTGCCAGCAGTCCGCCGAACACAGGGAGCACCGGGGAGCTGTTTTTT. As protein: CASSPPNTGSTGELFF.

V usage is TRBV14 and J usage is TRBJ1-1; D remains ambiguous. The CDR3 runs 13 residues. The V gene lost 4 bases and the J gene lost 5 bases, with 11 bases spanning the gap. Germline-derived CDR1 and CDR2 are SGHDN and FVKESK. CDR3 DNA: TGTGCCAGCAGCCCAGAGTACGGGACTGAAGCTTTCTTT. Translated, it gives CASSPEYGTEAFF.

V and J are TRBV28 and TRBJ2-7; TRBD2 matches 7 bases. With 2 bases clipped from V and 2 bases from J, the junction kept 9 bases outside the gene matches. The CDR3 loop spans 16 amino acids. Germline lookup yields CDR1 MDHEN and CDR2 SYDVKM. The chain's CDR3 is CASSLSWGGTPYEQYF. In DNA, the CDR3 is TGTGCCAGCAGTTTAAGTTGGGGGGGTACTCCCTACGAGCAGTACTTC.

This chain connects TRBV9 to TRBJ1-3; maybe TRBD1 (5 bases). The CDR3 has 15 residues. Per the germline V gene, CDR1 is SGDLS and CDR2 is YYNGEE. Trimming cost V 2 bases and J 0 bases, with 9 bases left between them. CDR3 sequence reads: CASSVQGSSGNTIYF. The CDR3 region has the DNA TGTGCCAGCAGCGTTCAGGGAAGCTCTGGAAACACCATATATTTT.

V is TRBV28 and J is TRBJ1-2; TRBD1 matches at 8 bases. Losses at the gene ends were 4 bases for V and 7 bases for J; bases not matched to a gene: 8. The CDR3 has 14 residues. The germline gives CDR1 MDHEN, CDR2 SYDVKM. CDR3 amino acids: CASSSGQGALGYTF. The CDR3 coding sequence is TGTGCCAGCAGTTCGGGGCAGGGGGCGCTTGGCTACACCTTC.

The V gene is TRBV11-3, the J gene TRBJ2-2; 7 bases match TRBD2. From germline, CDR1 is SGHNT and CDR2 YENEEA. J was trimmed by 6 bases and V by 6 bases; bases with no gene match: 4. CDR3 length equals 13 residues. The CDR3 nucleotides read TGTGCCAGCAGTTCTGGACTAGCCGGGGAGCTGTTTTTT. This encodes CASSSGLAGELFF.

The chain joins TRBV10-3 to TRBJ2-2; TRBD2 matches at 10 bases. The J segment lost 5 bases and the V segment lost 6 bases, leaving 9 bases of the junction unmatched. CDR1 and CDR2 from the germline V gene are ENHRY and SYGVKD. The CDR3 has 16 amino acids. The CDR3 DNA follows: TGTGCCATCAGCGTTCCTATGACTAGCGGGACCGGGGAGCTGTTTTTT. Its translation: CAISVPMTSGTGELFF.

In this sample, this clone turned up once. The genes are TRBV27 and TRBJ1-6; D remains unclear. Germline V gene lookup returns CDR1 MNHEY and CDR2 SMNVEV (reference sequence). CDR3 length: 14 residues. V lost 6 bases and J 7 bases, leaving 13 bases between the germline ends. This CDR3 is CASSSPAINSPLHF. Written as DNA, the CDR3 is TGTGCCAGCAGCTCACCAGCAATCAATTCACCCCTCCACTTT.

The genes are TRBV2 and TRBJ1-1, with D perhaps TRBD1 (6 bases). Trimming cost V 8 bases and J 1 base, with 14 bases left between them. This CDR3 is 14 amino acids long. The germline V gene has CDR1 SNHLY and CDR2 FYNNEI. This chain's CDR3 is CASAGQNKNTEAFF. CDR3 nucleotides: TGTGCCAGCGCCGGACAGAACAAGAACACTGAAGCTTTCTTT.

The genes are TRBV5-6 and TRBJ1-1; no firm D call. CDR3 length: 14 residues. Between the trimmed V and J ends, which lost 4 bases and 4 bases, there was a span of 14 bases. Germline-derived CDR1 and CDR2 are SGHDT and YYEEEE. CDR3: CASSPPPPATEAFF. CDR3 in DNA: TGTGCCAGCAGCCCTCCACCCCCGGCCACTGAAGCTTTCTTT.

The V and J genes are TRBV6-4 and TRBJ2-2; unclear D gene. V shed 6 bases and J shed 6 bases, with 23 bases lying between them. CDR1 MRHNA and CDR2 SNTAGT come from the germline V gene. The CDR3 loop spans 17 amino acids. This CDR3 reads CASRGFRDERVAGELFF. The CDR3 region has the DNA TGTGCCAGCAGGGGTTTCCGCGACGAAAGAGTAGCCGGGGAGCTGTTTTTT.

This CDR3 reads CASSMARAGVGAGELFF. The CDR3 DNA sequence: TGTGCCAGCAGCATGGCGCGGGCGGGAGTGGGGGCCGGGGAGCTGTTTTTT. V gene TRBV7-6 combines with J gene TRBJ2-2; 7 bases align to TRBD2. V lost 5 bases, J lost 6 bases, and 15 bases stayed unmatched. Germline V CDR1 and CDR2: SGHVS, FNYEAQ. The CDR3 has 17 amino acids.

V gene TRBV27 combines with J gene TRBJ2-7, with D possibly TRBD2 on 5 matching bases. CDR3 length equals 13 residues. Between the trimmed V and J ends, which lost 6 bases and 2 bases, there was a span of 11 bases. Germline V gives CDR1 MNHEY, CDR2 SMNVEV (reference sequence). For the CDR3, the DNA is TGTGCCAGCAGACCTAGCTTTACCTACGAGCAGTACTTC. It yields the protein CASRPSFTYEQYF.

This rearrangement joins TRBV6-5 to TRBJ2-2; D tentatively fits TRBD1 or TRBD2 (5 bases each). Germline lookup yields CDR1 MNHEY and CDR2 SVGAGI. The germline V and J ends were trimmed by 7 bases and 3 bases, with 15 bases remaining between them. There are 15 residues in the CDR3. CDR3 sequence reads: CASTLSGTYTGELFF. The CDR3 DNA reads as TGTGCCAGCACCCTCAGTGGGACCTACACCGGGGAGCTGTTTTTT.

The gene calls are TRBV6-1 and TRBJ2-1, with D possibly called TRBD1 or TRBD2 (5 bases each). CDR1 is MNHNS and CDR2 is SASEGT in the germline V gene. CDR3 length: 11 residues. V lost 6 bases and J lost 10, with 10 bases in between. CDR3 nucleotide sequence: TGTGCCAGCAGGAGGGGAGAGGAGCAGTTCTTC. It yields the protein CASRRGEEQFF.

The V call is TRBV10-3, the J call TRBJ2-3; TRBD1 aligns across 7 bases. Germline assignment: CDR1 ENHRY and CDR2 SYGVKD. J lost 4 bases, V lost 5 bases, and 3 bases had no gene match. The CDR3 runs to 13 residues. In nucleotides, the CDR3 is TGTGCCATCAGTACAGGGGTAGCAGATACGCAGTATTTT. Translating it yields CAISTGVADTQYF.

V is TRBV19 and J is TRBJ1-4; no clear D gene. Looked up from germline, CDR1 is LNHDA and CDR2 is SQIVND (reference sequence). There are 14 residues in the CDR3. The germline V and J ends were trimmed by 7 bases and 0 bases, with 9 bases remaining between them. Written as DNA, the CDR3 is TGTGCCAGTAAAGTGGGCTCAACTAATGAAAAACTGTTTTTT. Protein: CASKVGSTNEKLFF.

The J gene is TRBJ1-5, the V gene TRBV9; maybe TRBD1 (6 bases). CDR3 length: 16 residues. The ends were cut back, 4 bases at V and 3 bases at J, with 17 bases in the middle. Looked up from germline, CDR1 is SGDLS and CDR2 is YYNGEE. The CDR3 DNA sequence: TGTGCCAGCAGCCCGCATCGGACAGAGTCCAATCAGCCCCAGCATTTT. As protein: CASSPHRTESNQPQHF.

This chain connects TRBV7-3 to TRBJ2-7, with 10 bases fitting TRBD2. The CDR3 is 19 residues long. V lost 1 base and J lost 2; bases outside the gene matches: 14. The germline CDR1 and CDR2 sequences are SGHTA and FQGTGA. CDR3 amino acids: CASSLMVGLAGEVAYEQYF. CDR3 bases: TGTGCCAGCAGCTTAATGGTCGGGCTAGCGGGAGAAGTCGCCTACGAGCAGTACTTC. The variable domain in full, completed from reference TRBV7-3 and TRBJ2-7, reads GAGVSQTPSNKVTEKGKYVELRCDPISGHTALYWYRQSLGQGPEFLIYFQGTGAADDSGLPNDRFFAVRPEGSVSTLKIQRTERGDSAVYLCASSLMVGLAGEVAYEQYFGPGTRLTVT.

CDR3 DNA sequence: TGTGCCAGCAAAGGACAGGGGCCATCTGGCTACACCTTC. Translating gives CASKGQGPSGYTF. This chain connects TRBV6-4 to TRBJ1-2, with 9 bases fitting TRBD1. Germline V gives CDR1 MRHNA, CDR2 SNTAGT. There are 13 residues in the CDR3. J gave up 7 bases and V 7 bases, and 7 bases lay outside the gene matches.

This rearrangement joins TRBV5-1 to TRBJ2-5; perhaps TRBD1 as D (6 bases). CDR3 length: 13 residues. V shed 4 bases and J shed 3 bases, with 10 bases lying between them. CDR1 and CDR2 from the germline V gene are SGHRS and YFSETQ. The CDR3 bases are TGCGCCAGCAGCCTTCCAGGGGAAGAGACCCAGTACTTC. Its translation: CASSLPGEETQYF.

J is TRBJ2-1 and V is TRBV28, with 8 bases aligning to TRBD1. J gave up 8 bases and V 5 bases, and 20 bases lay outside the gene matches. Germline CDR1 MDHEN, CDR2 SYDVKM. The CDR3 has 18 residues. CDR3 loop: CASSGAGGGTGVRYEQFF. The CDR3 DNA sequence: TGTGCCAGCAGTGGGGCAGGGGGCGGAACGGGGGTAAGGTATGAGCAGTTCTTC.

The rearrangement joins TRBV6-1 to TRBJ2-6; D ambiguous. Germline lookup yields CDR1 MNHNS and CDR2 SASEGT. The CDR3 spans 15 residues. The germline V and J ends were trimmed by 2 bases and 4 bases, with 9 bases remaining between them. The CDR3 nucleotides read TGTGCCAGCAGTGAAAAAGGGTACGGGGCCAACGTCCTGACTTTC. It codes for CASSEKGYGANVLTF.

In this sample, this clone turned up once. This rearrangement joins TRBV6-6 to TRBJ1-4, with D uncertain. The germline V gene has CDR1 MNHNY and CDR2 SVGAGI (reference sequence). The ends were cut back, 2 bases at V and 5 bases at J, with 9 bases in the middle. The CDR3 is 14 residues long. Written as DNA, the CDR3 is TGTGCCAGCAGTTACCCCGGCGGAAATGAAAAACTGTTTTTT. This encodes CASSYPGGNEKLFF.

This chain uses TRBV29-1 with TRBJ2-2; either TRBD1 or TRBD2 may supply D (6 bases each). The CDR3 contains 17 residues. Germline loops: CDR1 SQVTM, CDR2 ANQGSEA. Trimming left V 3 bases short and J 5 bases short, with 22 bases between. The CDR3 region is CSVDLGGLSTGTGELFF. The DNA of the CDR3 is TGCAGCGTTGACTTAGGGGGGCTTTCTACGGGGACCGGGGAGCTGTTTTTT.

This clone was recorded once. The J gene is TRBJ1-1, the V gene TRBV6-5; TRBD1 agrees at 8 bases. The length of the CDR3 is 14 residues. Germline CDR1 is MNHEY and CDR2 is SVGAGI. V lost 4 bases and J lost 8; bases outside the gene matches: 9. CDR3 region: CASSFGQGTSEAFF. CDR3 sequence (DNA): TGTGCCAGCAGTTTCGGACAGGGAACATCCGAAGCTTTCTTT.

This rearrangement joins TRBV5-1 to TRBJ1-4; TRBD1 is a possible D gene (5 bases). Germline values: CDR1 SGHRS, CDR2 YFSETQ. The V end lost 4 bases, the J end lost 9 bases, and 16 bases lay between the germline ends. This CDR3 has 14 amino acids. CDR3 in DNA: TGCGCCAGCAGCCTCGGGACGTCCGAGAAAAAACTGTTTTTT. Protein: CASSLGTSEKKLFF.

The chain recombines TRBV5-8 with TRBJ1-1; 8 bases match TRBD1. The length of the CDR3 is 15 residues. Germline trimming cut 4 bases from V and 4 bases from J; bases unmatched to any gene: 9. CDR1 SGHTS and CDR2 YDEGEE come from the germline V gene. CDR3 in amino acids: CASSIGGQGGTEAFF. CDR3 sequence (DNA): TGTGCCAGCAGCATCGGAGGACAGGGTGGCACTGAAGCTTTCTTT.

The rearrangement uses TRBV10-3 and TRBJ1-2; TRBD1 agrees at 7 bases. CDR1 and CDR2 (germline): ENHRY, SYGVKD. The CDR3 is made up of 16 amino acids. The V and J ends lost 3 bases and 3 bases, in that order; junction bases with no gene match: 10. The CDR3 region is CAISDPNRGGDYGYTF. DNA of the CDR3: TGTGCCATCAGTGACCCAAACAGGGGAGGTGACTATGGCTACACCTTC.